A single sample is the source of the 30 T cell receptor beta chains below, sequenced in a study of blood T cell repertoires in COVID-19. Repertoires were generated with immunoSEQ multiplex PCR, while TCRdb's copy carries only in-frame clones and drops some. The sample yields 150,000 to 200,000 clones, 80% to 85% seen once. The sample taken for sequencing was PBMCs or T cells enriched from blood (not recorded which). The receptor set was obtained from a woman in her sixties who had recovered from COVID-19.

The chain couples TRBV18 to TRBJ2-1, with 10 positions matching TRBD2. The trim removed 6 bases at V and 10 bases at J, leaving 12 bases unmatched. This CDR3 has 15 residues. CDR1 is KGHSH and CDR2 is LQKENI in the germline V gene. The CDR3 DNA sequence: TGTGCCAGCTCCCCCTCAGCGGGGGGGCAACTGGAGCAGTTCTTC. Residues: CASSPSAGGQLEQFF. The entire variable domain, with the rest obtained from reference TRBV18 and TRBJ2-1, is as follows: NAGVMQNPRHLVRRRGQEARLRCSPMKGHSHVYWYRQLPEEGLKFMVYLQKENIIDESGMPKERFSAEFPKEGPSILRIQQVVRGDSAAYFCASSPSAGGQLEQFFGPGTRLTVL.

This chain uses TRBV18 with TRBJ2-2; 9 nucleotides align to TRBD1. CDR3 length equals 17 residues. J gave up 6 bases and V 3 bases, and 11 bases lay outside the gene matches. Germline values: CDR1 KGHSH, CDR2 LQKENI. CDR3 bases: TGTGCCAGCTCACCTACTGGGACAGGGATCACGGCCGGGGAGCTGTTTTTT. Its translation is CASSPTGTGITAGELFF.

V is TRBV19 and J is TRBJ2-1, with TRBD2 identical over 13 bases. V lost 9 bases and J lost 5; bases outside the gene matches: 10. CDR3 length equals 16 residues. Germline CDR1 LNHDA, CDR2 SQIVND (reference sequence). The CDR3 spells CASQLAGGPRDNEQFF. The DNA of the CDR3 is TGTGCCAGCCAACTAGCGGGGGGGCCAAGGGACAATGAGCAGTTCTTC.

V and J are TRBV9 and TRBJ2-1, with D tentatively TRBD2 (6 bases). The CDR3 runs 14 residues. Germline V gene lookup returns CDR1 SGDLS and CDR2 YYNGEE. V dropped 0 bases and J dropped 5 bases, with 9 bases sitting between them. CDR3: CASSVGRGNNEQFF. CDR3 sequence (DNA): TGTGCCAGCAGCGTAGGACGGGGGAACAATGAGCAGTTCTTC.

The chain is built from TRBV21-1 and TRBJ2-7; the table calls TRBD1, which could not be checked here. TRBV21-1 is classified as a pseudogene. This CDR3 contains 16 residues. The CDR3, as DNA: TGTGCCAGCAGCAAAATGGGCCGGGACAAAAACTACGAGCAGTACTTC. It codes for CASSKMGRDKNYEQYF.

V and J are TRBV7-9 and TRBJ1-2, with D maybe TRBD1 (5 bases). Germline-derived CDR1 and CDR2 are SEHNR and FQNEAQ (reference sequence). The CDR3 sequence is 15 residues long. V lost 5 bases and J lost 4, with 17 bases in between. The CDR3 loop is CASSGPRERTYGYTF. The CDR3 coding sequence is TGTGCCAGCAGCGGACCCAGGGAAAGGACCTATGGCTACACCTTC.

The J gene is TRBJ2-3, the V gene TRBV4-1, with 8 bases aligning to TRBD1. Germline values: CDR1 MGHRA, CDR2 YSYEKL. CDR3 size: 14 residues. Trimming took 4 bases from V and 4 from J; bases not matched to a gene: 4. CDR3 DNA: TGCGCCAGCAGCCGGGACAGGAGACCAGATACGCAGTATTTT. Its protein is CASSRDRRPDTQYF.

The genes are TRBV24-1 and TRBJ1-4, with D unresolved. CDR3 size: 14 residues. Germline CDR1 KGHDR, CDR2 SFDVKD. V lost 4 bases, J lost 7 bases, and 12 bases lay in between. The CDR3 DNA reads as TGTGCCACCAGTGACTCGAGGAGTCTTGAAAAACTGTTTTTT. Translation: CATSDSRSLEKLFF.

The rearrangement uses TRBV7-3 and TRBJ2-1, with 9 bases identical to TRBD2. CDR1 is SGHTA, CDR2 FQGTGA, per germline. After removal of 1 base from V and 7 bases from J, the junction contained 8 bases not matched to a gene. The CDR3 has 16 amino acids. As DNA, the CDR3 is TGTGCCAGCAGCTTAAATGCGGGAGGGTTTTCAAATGAGCAGTTCTTC. Its protein product is CASSLNAGGFSNEQFF.

This sequence joins TRBV2 and TRBJ2-7; TRBD1 agrees at 7 bases. The germline gives CDR1 SNHLY, CDR2 FYNNEI. V dropped 2 bases and J dropped 5; count of bases not matched to a gene: 6. The CDR3 is made up of 14 amino acids. CDR3: CASSERGPPDEQYF. CDR3 coding DNA: TGTGCCAGCAGTGAAAGGGGGCCTCCGGACGAGCAGTACTTC.

The chain joins TRBV5-1 to TRBJ2-3; 10 nucleotides match TRBD2. Germline CDR1 and CDR2: SGHRS and YFSETQ. The CDR3 has 17 amino acids. J was trimmed by 1 base and V by 2 bases; bases with no gene match: 7. DNA of the CDR3: TGCGCCAGCAGCTTCAGCGGGAGGGCCTATGGCACAGATACGCAGTATTTT. Translating gives CASSFSGRAYGTDTQYF.

This chain connects TRBV6-1 to TRBJ1-5, with D tentatively TRBD1 (5 bases). The CDR3 loop spans 15 amino acids. The V gene lost 2 bases and the J gene lost 2 bases, with 10 bases spanning the gap. Looked up from germline, CDR1 is MNHNS and CDR2 is SASEGT. CDR3 residues: CASSEQGRGNQPQHF. The CDR3 DNA is TGTGCCAGCAGTGAACAGGGTAGGGGCAATCAGCCCCAGCATTTT.

This clone has more than one count but fewer than ten. The V call is TRBV5-1, the J call TRBJ2-1; a weak D match, TRBD2 (6 bases). CDR3 size: 15 residues. Trimming pared 1 base from V and 4 bases from J, leaving 12 bases between. Germline loops: CDR1 SGHRS, CDR2 YFSETQ. The CDR3: CASSLSGETYNEQFF. The DNA of the CDR3 is TGCGCCAGCAGCTTGTCGGGGGAAACTTACAATGAGCAGTTCTTC.

The rearrangement links TRBV14 to TRBJ2-7; tentatively, D is TRBD2 (5 bases). Germline V gene data show CDR1 as SGHDN and CDR2 as FVKESK. The CDR3 is 12 amino acids. V lost 4 bases and J 7 bases, leaving 11 bases between the germline ends. The CDR3 here is CASSLSTGEQYF. CDR3 DNA: TGTGCCAGCAGCCTTTCTACGGGAGAGCAGTACTTC. Drawing the rest from reference TRBV14 and TRBJ2-7, the complete variable domain is EAGVTQFPSHSVIEKGQTVTLRCDPISGHDNLYWYRRVMGKEIKFLLHFVKESKQDESGMPNNRFLAERTGGTYSTLKVQPAELEDSGVYFCASSLSTGEQYFGPGTRLTVT.

CDR3 DNA sequence: TGTGCCAGCAGCGTCGGGAGTTACGAGCAGTACTTC. Protein sequence: CASSVGSYEQYF. The chain employs TRBV2 and TRBJ2-7; possibly TRBD2 for D (6 bases). Trimming took off 6 bases at V and 4 bases at J, with 10 bases between the two ends. The CDR3 has 12 amino acids. Germline V lookup: CDR1 SNHLY, CDR2 FYNNEI.

As DNA, the CDR3 is TGTGCCAGCAGCTTGACTAGCGGGGGGGCTCCGCCCTCGGAGCAGTTCTTC. Translating gives CASSLTSGGAPPSEQFF. The gene calls are TRBV7-2 and TRBJ2-1; 14 nucleotides align to TRBD2. Per the germline V gene, CDR1 is SGHTA and CDR2 is FQGNSA. This CDR3 contains 17 residues. With 3 bases clipped from V and 10 bases from J, the junction kept 11 bases outside the gene matches. Looking up the rest from reference TRBV7-2 and TRBJ2-1 gives the full variable domain: GAGVSQSPSNKVTEKGKDVELRCDPISGHTALYWYRQSLGQGLEFLIYFQGNSAPDKSGLPSDRFSAERTGGSVSTLTIQRTQQEDSAVYLCASSLTSGGAPPSEQFFGPGTRLTVL.

V and J are TRBV5-5 and TRBJ1-5, with 8 nucleotides matching TRBD1. Germline lookup yields CDR1 SGHKS and CDR2 YYEKEE (reference sequence). After removal of 4 bases from V and 7 bases from J, the junction contained 4 bases not matched to a gene. The CDR3 loop spans 13 amino acids. CDR3 DNA sequence: TGTGCCAGCAGCCACGACAGGGGACAGCCCCAGCATTTT. Its translation is CASSHDRGQPQHF.

The chain recombines TRBV5-6 with TRBJ2-4, with D perhaps TRBD2 (5 bases). The germline CDR1 and CDR2 sequences are SGHDT and YYEEEE. The ends were cut back, 4 bases at V and 1 base at J, with 12 bases in the middle. CDR3 size: 15 residues. DNA for the CDR3: TGTGCCAGCAGCCCGCGCGGGTCGGCCAAAAACATTCAGTACTTC. Translating gives CASSPRGSAKNIQYF.

The V call is TRBV6-5, the J call TRBJ1-1, with 8 nucleotides matching TRBD1. The CDR3 sequence is 13 residues long. CDR1 MNHEY and CDR2 SVGAGI come from the germline V gene. V lost 2 bases and J lost 7; bases outside the gene matches: 3. CDR3 in amino acids: CASSYPGGGEAFF. CDR3 sequence (DNA): TGTGCCAGCAGTTACCCAGGGGGCGGTGAAGCTTTCTTT.

The chain uses TRBV5-1 and TRBJ1-2; D ambiguous. V shed 0 bases and J shed 6 bases, with 12 bases lying between them. CDR1 and CDR2 from the germline V gene are SGHRS and YFSETQ. The CDR3 contains 14 residues. CDR3 in DNA: TGCGCCAGCAGCTTGGAGACACCCGTTCATGGCTACACCTTC. Translated: CASSLETPVHGYTF.

This chain uses TRBV19 with TRBJ2-1, with 8 bases lining up with TRBD2. Germline-derived CDR1 and CDR2 are LNHDA and SQIVND (reference sequence). This CDR3 spans 16 amino acids. V lost 2 bases to trimming and J lost 3 bases; unmatched junction nucleotides: 6. The CDR3 coding sequence is TGTGCCAGTAGTATATTGTCCGGGAGGGGCTACAATGAGCAGTTCTTC. Protein sequence: CASSILSGRGYNEQFF. Looking up the rest from reference TRBV19 and TRBJ2-1 gives the full variable domain: DGGITQSPKYLFRKEGQNVTLSCEQNLNHDAMYWYRQDPGQGLRLIYYSQIVNDFQKGDIAEGYSVSREKKESFPLTVTSAQKNPTAFYLCASSILSGRGYNEQFFGPGTRLTVL.

The chain joins TRBV5-5 to TRBJ2-7; 12 nucleotides match TRBD2. The trim removed 3 bases at V and 9 bases at J, leaving 25 bases unmatched. The CDR3 runs 20 residues. CDR1 is SGHKS, CDR2 YYEKEE, per germline (reference sequence). CDR3 in DNA: TGTGCCAGCAGCTCCACAGGGTTCGGTATAGCTAGCGGGAGGGCTCCTCGGCAGTACTTC. It specifies CASSSTGFGIASGRAPRQYF.

The table lists this clone with a few counts. The chain carries TRBV7-8 and TRBJ2-2, with a tentative D call TRBD2 (6 bases). This CDR3 has 15 amino acids. Germline V lookup: CDR1 SGHVS, CDR2 FQNEAQ. Trimming pared 4 bases from V and 4 bases from J, leaving 13 bases between. In nucleotides, the CDR3 is TGTGCCAGCAGCTACGGACTATCCCTCACCGGGGAGCTGTTTTTT. This sequence encodes CASSYGLSLTGELFF.

J is TRBJ2-7 and V is TRBV23-1; D might be TRBD1 (6 bases). TRBV23-1 is known as an ORF, though its function is uncertain. The CDR3 spans 15 residues. V lost 3 bases to trimming and J lost 3 bases, with 15 bases between them. The CDR3 bases are TGCGCCAGCAGTCATCAGGACAGACTCTTCTACGAGCAGTACTTC. Protein: CASSHQDRLFYEQYF.

CDR3 sequence (DNA): TGCGCCAGCAGCGGCGGGACCCCCGGAGGGGAGCTGTTTTTT. Protein product: CASSGGTPGGELFF. The rearrangement uses TRBV5-1 and TRBJ2-2; maybe TRBD2 (6 bases). Germline CDR1 and CDR2: SGHRS and YFSETQ. The CDR3 has 14 amino acids. Trimming shortened V by 4 bases and J by 8 bases, and 15 bases separated the two germline ends. Filled out from reference TRBV5-1 and TRBJ2-2, the complete variable domain reads KAGVTQTPRYLIKTRGQQVTLSCSPISGHRSVSWYQQTPGQGLQFLFEYFSETQRNKGNFPGRFSGRQFSNSRSEMNVSTLELGDSALYLCASSGGTPGGELFFGEGSRLTVL.

J is TRBJ2-5 and V is TRBV27; D may be TRBD1 (6 bases). The CDR3 is 17 residues long. The V end was cut by 6 bases, the J end by 1 base, with 21 bases between. CDR1 is MNHEY and CDR2 is SMNVEV in the germline V gene (reference sequence). CDR3 in DNA: TGTGCCAGCAGCCGAGCCCCTCCGGGGACAACCCAAGAGACCCAGTACTTC. Translated, it gives CASSRAPPGTTQETQYF.

The chain links TRBV19 to TRBJ1-2, with 9 bases identical to TRBD1. Germline V lookup: CDR1 LNHDA, CDR2 SQIVND (reference sequence). This CDR3 has 14 residues. V dropped 7 bases and J dropped 4; count of bases not matched to a gene: 7. The CDR3 loop reads CASTLGQGIYGYTF. The CDR3 bases are TGTGCCAGTACCTTAGGACAGGGGATCTATGGCTACACCTTC.

This clone came up a few times. This rearrangement joins TRBV7-9 to TRBJ2-2; D ambiguous. Deletions cut 0 bases from V and 3 bases from J, with 5 bases between. The CDR3 loop spans 14 amino acids. Germline CDR1 is SEHNR and CDR2 is FQNEAQ (reference sequence). The chain's CDR3 is CASSLAGYTGELFF. CDR3 in DNA: TGTGCCAGCAGCTTAGCCGGGTACACCGGGGAGCTGTTTTTT.

The chain recombines TRBV6-5 with TRBJ1-1; 7 bases align to TRBD1. The CDR3 is 14 residues long. J lost 0 bases, V lost 8 bases, and 6 bases had no gene match. CDR1 and CDR2 from the germline V gene are MNHEY and SVGAGI. Here the CDR3 reads CASLEDRMNTEAFF. CDR3 coding DNA: TGTGCCAGCTTAGAGGACAGGATGAACACTGAAGCTTTCTTT.

CDR3 loop: CASSTVGGSYNEQFF. The CDR3 DNA follows: TGTGCCAGCAGCACCGTGGGGGGCTCCTACAATGAGCAGTTCTTC. The V gene is TRBV7-2, the J gene TRBJ2-1, with a possible D match to TRBD2 (6 bases). This CDR3 spans 15 amino acids. The germline V gene encodes CDR1 SGHTA and CDR2 FQGNSA. V was clipped by 5 bases and J by 0 bases, with 11 bases between them.